These 5 T cell receptor beta chains came from one sample sequenced in a study of T cell changes during pregnancy in multiple sclerosis. Produced via immunoSEQ multiplex PCR; TCRdb's table is partial and in-frame only. The table includes tens of thousands of clones, roughly nine tenths detected once. The input for sequencing was CD4+ T cells from peripheral blood mononuclear cells, taken in the first trimester of pregnancy. The origin of the receptors is a female donor with multiple sclerosis, enrolled in a pregnancy study.

The chain employs TRBV5-4 and TRBJ2-7; D remains unclear. This CDR3 is 12 amino acids long. Trimming shortened V by 0 bases and J by 3 bases, and 4 bases separated the two germline ends. Germline CDR1 SGHNT, CDR2 YYREEE (reference sequence). CDR3 coding DNA: TGTGCCAGCAGCTTGGACTTCTACGAGCAGTACTTC. Residues: CASSLDFYEQYF.

The rearrangement links TRBV29-1 to TRBJ2-3, with 11 bases lining up with TRBD1. V gave up 5 bases and J gave up 2 bases; unmatched junction bases: 3. This CDR3 comprises 14 residues. CDR1 is SQVTM and CDR2 is ANQGSEA in the germline V gene. CDR3 in DNA: TGCAGCGTTCGGGACAGGGGGTACACAGATACGCAGTATTTT. This translates into CSVRDRGYTDTQYF.

V gene TRBV28 combines with J gene TRBJ2-7, with 7 bases lining up with TRBD2. The CDR3 has 14 residues. Unmatched junction bases numbered 9, after V lost 5 bases and J lost 5 bases. Germline CDR1 is MDHEN and CDR2 is SYDVKM. CDR3 sequence: CASSTLGGSHEQYF. The CDR3 DNA sequence: TGTGCCAGCAGTACACTGGGCGGGAGTCACGAGCAGTACTTC. The full variable domain, in which reference TRBV28 and TRBJ2-7 provide the parts outside the CDR3, is DVKVTQSSRYLVKRTGEKVFLECVQDMDHENMFWYRQDPGLGLRLIYFSYDVKMKEKGDIPEGYSVSREKKERFSLILESASTNQTSMYLCASSTLGGSHEQYFGPGTRLTVT.

The chain uses TRBV4-2 and TRBJ1-2; 8 positions match TRBD1. With 1 base clipped from V and 7 bases from J, the junction kept 8 bases outside the gene matches. Germline V gene data show CDR1 as LGHNA and CDR2 as YNFKEQ. This CDR3 has 15 residues. The CDR3 bases are TGTGCCAGCAGCCAAGGCAGGGGGCAGTCGGGTGGCTACACCTTC. This translates into CASSQGRGQSGGYTF.

This rearrangement joins TRBV28 to TRBJ2-2; 11 nucleotides agree with TRBD2. The V gene end was trimmed by 6 bases and the J gene end by 6 bases; junction bases not matched to a gene: 6. The CDR3 has 15 residues. Germline CDR1 reads MDHEN; CDR2 reads SYDVKM. CDR3 in amino acids: CASRFSSGRAGELFF. The CDR3 region has the DNA TGTGCCAGCAGGTTTAGTAGCGGGAGGGCCGGGGAGCTGTTTTTT.